This TCR beta chain was identified during a study of post-analysis software for immune sequencing data. Looking at the study overall: Courses of disease covered relapsing-remitting, secondary progressive and progressive-relapsing multiple sclerosis.

Prepared libraries of TCR beta cDNA carried unique molecular identifiers. TCRdb analysed the PCR reads with MiXCR anew, one entry per CDR3 protein. The sample has about 540,000 distinct CDR3 sequences, around 36% seen once. In the case of this clonotype: What it recognizes is unknown. A read error may produce the germline difference seen at one junction end.

This CDR3 has 14 residues. CDR1 is SGHKS and CDR2 is YYEKEE in the germline V gene (reference sequence). Findings of the study overall: A significant reduction in normalized Chao1 diversity was observed in multiple sclerosis patients versus controls. Patients carried four or five TRBV segments more frequently than controls did, and TRBV5-6, TRBV5-1 and TRBV20-1 were among them.

Sequences were obtained from blood. The sequence was collected from a girl aged 2-17 years with multiple sclerosis. The chain links TRBV5-5 to TRBJ1-1; D remains unclear. The CDR3 loop reads CASSLVSWNTEAFF. In nucleotides, the CDR3 is TGCGCCAGCAGCTTGGTCAGCTGGAACACTGAAGCTTTCTTT.